The rows below give T cell receptor beta chains drawn from one sample of a study of blood T cell repertoires in COVID-19. Assay used: immunoSEQ multiplex PCR; TCRdb lists only in-frame clones, some missing. The data show around 140,000 clones, 85% to 90% seen once. The specimen was peripheral blood. Source of these receptors: a man younger than 30 with COVID-19, enrolled during active disease. CDR3s include the opening cysteine and the closing phenylalanine or tryptophan. The D gene is left open where the match is weak. Clone size is given for some rows only: seen once, a few or many times, or a class if the clone is expanded.

clone size,J gene,D gene,V gene,CDR3 protein,CDR3 DNA
.,TRBJ2-1,TRBD2,TRBV28,CASRATSGGYNEQFF,TGTGCCAGCAGGGCTACTAGCGGGGGTTACAATGAGCAGTTCTTC
once,TRBJ2-7,TRBD2,TRBV7-2,CASSQVGTSLYEQYF,TGTGCCAGCAGCCAGGTAGGGACTAGCCTTTACGAGCAGTACTTC
.,TRBJ1-2,.,TRBV6-4,CASRGSGLYGYTF,TGTGCCAGCAGAGGGTCGGGACTCTATGGCTACACCTTC
.,TRBJ1-5,.,TRBV27,CASSLFGFSQPQHF,TGTGCCAGCAGTTTATTCGGGTTCAGTCAGCCCCAGCATTTT
.,TRBJ2-7,.,TRBV21-1,CASSKKALVGGWEQYF,TGTGCCAGCAGCAAAAAGGCGCTGGTTGGGGGGTGGGAGCAGTACTTC
.,TRBJ2-7,.,TRBV28,CASSPGIPPRSYEQYF,TGTGCCAGCAGCCCGGGGATCCCCCCCCGCTCCTACGAGCAGTACTTC
once,TRBJ2-7,TRBD2,TRBV28,CASKPGLAYHEQYF,TGTGCCAGCAAACCGGGACTAGCTTACCACGAGCAGTACTTC
.,TRBJ2-3,.,TRBV4-1,CASSHPPSGTDTQYF,TGCGCCAGCAGCCACCCCCCCTCAGGGACAGATACGCAGTATTTT
.,TRBJ1-2,TRBD1,TRBV7-9,CASSLDGTGVGSYGYTF,TGTGCCAGCAGCTTAGACGGGACAGGGGTCGGGTCCTATGGCTACACCTTC
.,TRBJ1-2,TRBD1,TRBV28,CASSPGQGPFWFGYTF,TGTGCCAGCAGCCCGGGACAGGGGCCTTTCTGGTTCGGCTACACCTTC
.,TRBJ1-2,.,TRBV30,CAWAPQGLYGYTF,TGTGCCTGGGCCCCCCAGGGCCTTTATGGCTACACCTTC
.,TRBJ1-2,TRBD1,TRBV6-6,CASSTGGSGYTF,TGTGCCAGTTCGACAGGGGGAAGTGGCTACACCTTC
.,TRBJ1-2,TRBD1,TRBV27,CASSLGTGGRYGYTF,TGTGCCAGCAGTTTAGGGACAGGGGGCCGCTATGGCTACACCTTC
few,TRBJ2-3,.,TRBV29-1,CSARVTDTQYF,TGCAGCGCCCGAGTAACAGATACGCAGTATTTT
.,TRBJ2-2,.,TRBV6-2/TRBV6-3,CASSYSSTSRVGELFF,TGTGCCAGCAGTTACTCGAGCACTAGTCGGGTCGGGGAGCTGTTTTTT
.,TRBJ2-7,.,TRBV30,CAWSGPAGPDYEQYF,TGTGCCTGGAGCGGACCTGCAGGGCCGGACTACGAGCAGTACTTC
.,TRBJ1-2,TRBD1,TRBV19,CASSTIQDREGYTF,TGTGCCAGTAGTACCATACAGGACAGGGAAGGCTACACCTTC
.,TRBJ2-1,TRBD2,TRBV3-1/TRBV3-2,CASSGRGGRAESEQFF,TGTGCCAGCAGCGGACGCGGGGGGAGGGCCGAATCTGAGCAGTTCTTC
.,TRBJ2-1,.,TRBV14,CASSPRGGRGYNEQFF,TGTGCCAGCAGCCCTAGGGGGGGGCGCGGGTACAATGAGCAGTTCTTC